These 24 T cell receptor beta chains share one sample of origin, sequenced in a study of T cell repertoires in cytomegalovirus infection. Antigens of these TCRs are unknown. MiXCR, applied by TCRdb to the reads, yields one record per CDR3 protein. The repertoire includes approximately 910,000 distinct CDR3 sequences, roughly 30% of them detected once, and about an eighth sits in the top ten. The sequenced sample was cultured CD8+ T cells from PBMCs, obtained from culture after CMV antigen stimulation. Receptors were obtained from a human donor in good health (CMV status not recorded). Some clones in this sample may be carry-over from other donors' samples.

Ten or more counts support this clonotype. The chain carries TRBV7-6 and TRBJ1-6, with TRBD1 matching over 7 bases. The ends lost 9 bases at V and 6 bases at J; junction bases unmatched: 11. This CDR3 region has 15 residues. Germline CDR1 is SGHVS and CDR2 is FNYEAQ. CDR3 sequence (DNA): TGTGCCAGTGCTCGGGACAGACTCATTAATTCACCCCTCCACTTT. Its protein is CASARDRLINSPLHF.

J is TRBJ2-7 and V is TRBV5-1, with D hard to call. This CDR3 is built from 13 residues. Germline V gene data show CDR1 as SGHRS and CDR2 as YFSETQ. The V end lost 4 bases, the J end lost 5 bases, and 13 bases lay between the germline ends. The CDR3: CASSPDRRNEQYF. As DNA, the CDR3 is TGCGCCAGCAGCCCGGACCGCCGAAACGAGCAGTACTTC.

The table lists this clonotype with a few counts. V is TRBV5-1 and J is TRBJ2-1, with 7 bases that match TRBD2. The J segment lost 8 bases and the V segment lost 0 bases, leaving 8 bases of the junction unmatched. This CDR3 is 15 amino acids long. The germline V gene has CDR1 SGHRS and CDR2 YFSETQ. CDR3 DNA: TGCGCCAGCAGCTTGGCGGGGGGTAAGAGGGATGAGCAGTTCTTC. This sequence encodes CASSLAGGKRDEQFF.

This clonotype has only a few counts. This sequence joins TRBV12-3 or TRBV12-4 and TRBJ2-2, with D uncertain. The ends were cut back, 3 bases at V and 7 bases at J, with 9 bases in the middle. The CDR3 consists of 13 residues. CDR3 DNA: TGTGCCAGCAGTTTCGACCAGAGCGGGGAGCTGTTTTTT. Translated, it gives CASSFDQSGELFF.

CDR3 in amino acids: CASSASRGYTF. DNA of the CDR3: TGTGCCAGCAGCGCGTCGCGAGGCTACACCTTC. The gene calls are TRBV2 and TRBJ1-2, with D unclear. Trimming shortened V by 6 bases and J by 8 bases, and 10 bases separated the two germline ends. Germline assignment: CDR1 SNHLY and CDR2 FYNNEI. The CDR3 totals 11 residues.

This clonotype occurred once. Written as DNA, the CDR3 is TGTGCCAGCAGTTTTAACTCCGCTCACTATGGCTACACCTTC. It codes for CASSFNSAHYGYTF. This chain connects TRBV6-5 to TRBJ1-2; D gene unclear. Germline-derived CDR1 and CDR2 are MNHEY and SVGAGI. The V and J ends lost 4 bases and 3 bases respectively, with 12 bases between them. This CDR3 has 14 residues.

This clonotype has more than one count but fewer than ten. The V call is TRBV12-5, the J call TRBJ1-5; D not resolved. V lost 4 bases to trimming and J lost 0 bases, with 16 bases between them. CDR3 length: 17 residues. Per the germline V gene, CDR1 is LGHNT and CDR2 is FRNRAP. The chain's CDR3 is CASGWTDGTHSNQPQHF. The CDR3 coding sequence is TGTGCTAGTGGTTGGACGGACGGAACCCATAGCAATCAGCCCCAGCATTTT.

This clonotype turned up a few times. The rearrangement joins TRBV19 to TRBJ2-1; possible D gene TRBD1, 6 bases. The V gene's germline CDR1 is LNHDA and CDR2 SQIVND (reference sequence). Trimming stripped 1 base from V and 2 bases from J, with 9 bases between. This CDR3 has 15 amino acids. In DNA form, the CDR3 reads TGTGCCAGTAGTATAGTAGAGGGGGCCTACAATGAGCAGTTCTTC. Translation gives CASSIVEGAYNEQFF.

This clonotype was seen a few times. The V gene is TRBV6-2 or TRBV6-3, the J gene TRBJ2-5; D tentatively reads TRBD1 or TRBD2 (5 bases each). CDR3 length: 15 residues. Per germline, CDR1 MNHEY and CDR2 SVGEGT. Deletions cut 6 bases from V and 2 bases from J, with 16 bases between. The CDR3 DNA is TGTGCCAGCAGCAACCCAGGGACGGAACAAGAGACCCAGTACTTC. Its protein is CASSNPGTEQETQYF.

The V and J genes are TRBV2 and TRBJ2-1, with no clear D. Trimming removed 0 bases from V and 4 bases from J, with 7 bases in between. The germline gives CDR1 SNHLY, CDR2 FYNNEI. This CDR3 contains 14 residues. Here the CDR3 DNA reads TGTGCCAGCAGTGAAGCGGTCTTTTACAATGAGCAGTTCTTC. Encoded protein: CASSEAVFYNEQFF.

This clonotype appeared a few times. This sequence joins TRBV19 and TRBJ2-1; 10 bases fit TRBD2. The CDR3 has 13 residues. Germline CDR1 is LNHDA and CDR2 is SQIVND (reference sequence). V was clipped by 7 bases and J by 6 bases; unmatched bases: 3. CDR3 protein: CASIQRGGNEQFF. DNA of the CDR3: TGTGCCAGTATCCAGCGGGGGGGCAATGAGCAGTTCTTC.

The rearrangement joins TRBV5-5 to TRBJ2-6; D unclear. This CDR3 comprises 16 residues. Trimming cost V 4 bases and J 0 bases, with 11 bases left between them. Germline lookup yields CDR1 SGHKS and CDR2 YYEKEE (reference sequence). The CDR3 region is CASSISVNSGANVLTF. CDR3 nucleotide sequence: TGTGCCAGCAGCATCAGCGTTAACTCTGGGGCCAACGTCCTGACTTTC.

The V gene is TRBV10-3, the J gene TRBJ2-7, with 10 bases lining up with TRBD1. Germline loops: CDR1 ENHRY, CDR2 SYGVKD. The CDR3 is made up of 14 amino acids. Trimming at V came to 8 bases and at J to 6 bases, leaving 10 bases not matched to a gene. CDR3 loop: CAIGKGGTGVEQYF. The CDR3 DNA is TGTGCCATCGGGAAAGGCGGGACAGGGGTCGAGCAGTACTTC.

The sample holds one count of this clonotype. The chain combines TRBV6-5 with TRBJ1-2, with D possibly matching TRBD1 (5 bases). Germline CDR1 and CDR2: MNHEY and SVGAGI. V was pared by 8 bases and J by 8 bases, with 21 bases between. The CDR3 is 14 residues long. The CDR3 DNA is TGTGCCAGCTACGGGACGGGGCGCGGTGAAGGCTACACCTTC. Protein product: CASYGTGRGEGYTF.

This chain links TRBV6-2 or TRBV6-3 with TRBJ1-2, with 7 bases identical to TRBD1. Germline V lookup: CDR1 MNHEY, CDR2 SVGEGT. J gave up 4 bases and V 6 bases, and 8 bases lay outside the gene matches. The length of the CDR3 is 14 residues. The CDR3 bases are TGTGCCAGCAGGCCCCTCCGGGACAGCTATGGCTACACCTTC. It translates to CASRPLRDSYGYTF.

This rearrangement joins TRBV14 to TRBJ1-2; D might be TRBD1 (5 bases). In germline, CDR1 is SGHDN, CDR2 FVKESK. Trimming cost V 0 bases and J 2 bases, with 13 bases left between them. The CDR3 runs 16 residues. The CDR3 bases are TGTGCCAGCAGCCAAGAGGAGCCGGGACTGAACTATGGCTACACCTTC. It encodes CASSQEEPGLNYGYTF.

The chain combines TRBV5-6 with TRBJ1-6; 9 nucleotides align to TRBD1. With 4 bases clipped from V and 11 bases from J, the junction kept 4 bases outside the gene matches. Germline-derived CDR1 and CDR2 are SGHDT and YYEEEE. CDR3 size: 13 residues. CDR3: CASSAGTGPPLHF. CDR3 DNA: TGTGCCAGCAGCGCCGGGACAGGGCCACCCCTCCACTTT.

The chain carries TRBV7-6 and TRBJ2-7, with D perhaps matching TRBD1 (6 bases). Germline values: CDR1 SGHVS, CDR2 FNYEAQ. The germline V and J ends were trimmed by 2 bases and 5 bases, with 10 bases remaining between them. The CDR3 spans 13 residues. The CDR3 reads CASSLNSGDEQYF. The CDR3 DNA reads as TGTGCCAGCAGCTTAAACTCAGGGGACGAGCAGTACTTC.

The table lists this clonotype with a few counts. The V call is TRBV28, the J call TRBJ2-7; D not certain. The ends were cut back, 4 bases at V and 0 bases at J, with 16 bases in the middle. Per germline, CDR1 MDHEN and CDR2 SYDVKM. CDR3 length: 16 amino acids. The CDR3 nucleotides read TGTGCCAGCAGTTCACCCTCTATTGGCGACTCCTACGAGCAGTACGTC. Its translation is CASSSPSIGDSYEQYV.

The V call is TRBV4-1, the J call TRBJ1-1; a possible D gene is TRBD1 (6 bases). CDR1 is MGHRA, CDR2 YSYEKL, per germline. The CDR3 loop spans 17 amino acids. Trimming took 4 bases from V and 0 from J, leaving 18 bases between them. The DNA for the CDR3 is TGCGCCAGCAGCCTGCCTGTCGTAACAGGGTTGAACACTGAAGCTTTCTTT. It specifies CASSLPVVTGLNTEAFF.

The table lists this clonotype with a few counts. A single base is all that separates this from a far larger clone, so a read error is likely. This chain links TRBV7-6 with TRBJ2-1; D gene unclear. Between the trimmed V and J ends, which lost 0 bases and 7 bases, there was a span of 4 bases. CDR1 and CDR2 from the germline V gene are SGHVS and FNYEAQ. The CDR3 sequence is 12 residues long. The CDR3 here is CASSLAENEQFF. The CDR3 region has the DNA TGTGCCAGCAGCTTAGCTGAGAATGAGCAGTTCTTC. Using reference TRBV7-6 and TRBJ2-1 for the parts outside the CDR3, the full variable domain is GAGVSQSPRYKVTKRGQDVALRCDPISGHVSLYWYRQALGQGPEFLTYFNYEAQQDKSGLPNDRFSAERPEGSISTLTIQRTEQRDSAMYRCASSLAENEQFFGPGTRLTVL.

This sequence joins TRBV5-5 and TRBJ2-7, with D perhaps TRBD1 (5 bases). Germline loops: CDR1 SGHKS, CDR2 YYEKEE (reference sequence). V dropped 5 bases and J dropped 1 base, with 16 bases sitting between them. The CDR3 is made up of 15 amino acids. The CDR3 region is CASRSTGTKSYEQYV. CDR3 coding DNA: TGTGCCAGCAGATCCACAGGAACCAAATCCTACGAGCAGTACGTC.

This clonotype has only a few counts. This chain joins TRBV7-9 and TRBJ2-3, with 8 positions matching TRBD2. CDR1 is SEHNR, CDR2 FQNEAQ, per germline (reference sequence). The CDR3 contains 15 residues. V lost 6 bases to trimming and J lost 0 bases; unmatched junction nucleotides: 5. CDR3 region: CASSRAGGSTDTQYF. The CDR3 region has the DNA TGTGCCAGCAGTCGGGCGGGGGGTAGCACAGATACGCAGTATTTT.

This chain uses TRBV7-6 with TRBJ2-7; perhaps TRBD1 as D (5 bases). V was pared by 4 bases and J by 5 bases, with 18 bases between. Per the germline V gene, CDR1 is SGHVS and CDR2 is FNYEAQ. CDR3 size: 15 residues. In nucleotides, the CDR3 is TGTGCCAGCAGCTCGCCATTCCAGGGTAGGAACGAGCAGTACGTC. It is translated as CASSSPFQGRNEQYV.